This TCR beta chain was recorded in a study of blood T cell repertoires in COVID-19. This CDR3 contains 15 residues. Per the germline V gene, CDR1 is SGHNT and CDR2 is YYREEE (reference sequence). With 2 bases clipped from V and 6 bases from J, the junction kept 7 bases outside the gene matches. The protocol was immunoSEQ multiplex PCR, while the TCRdb copy is restricted to in-frame clones and leaves out a portion. The sample holds about 300,000 clones; about 85% are singletons and the top ten take about 2.5%. Specimen: PBMCs or T cells enriched from blood (not recorded which). This clonotype originated in a woman aged 50 to 60 who had recovered from COVID-19. The chain couples TRBV5-4 to TRBJ2-5; 10 bases match TRBD2. In DNA form, the CDR3 reads TGTGCCAGCAGCTTATTAACTAGCGGGAATAAGACCCAGTACTTC. Translating it yields CASSLLTSGNKTQYF.